The clone carrying this TCR beta chain was recorded many times. The CDR3 covers 16 residues. Trimming removed 1 base from V and 5 bases from J; junction bases left unmatched: 10. The germline CDR1 and CDR2 sequences are SQVTM and ANQGSEA. Time point: sample taken at primary tumor resection. The donors were 72 patients with non-small cell lung cancer that was early-stage and untreated. Unsorted whole RNA samples from tumor, nontumor lung or frozen PBMC were sequenced. The data are from a study of spatial heterogeneity in lung cancer. Study details: For the average unique TCR and UMI combination, more than 8.5 occurrences appeared in raw reads.

Every TCR cDNA molecule carried a tag that served as a unique molecular identifier. TCRdb recomputed calls from the 5' RACE reads with MiXCR, one row per CDR3 protein. The sample lists some 9,300 distinct CDR3 sequences; over 6% were seen once. The chain recombines TRBV29-1 with TRBJ1-3, with 8 bases matching TRBD1. The receptor comes from a male donor with early-stage non-small cell lung cancer. This specimen was normal lung tissue next to the tumor, taken at surgery. CDR3 DNA: TGCAGCGTTGAAGCCCCCGGACAGGGCGCTAGAAACACCATATATTTT. Protein sequence: CSVEAPGQGARNTIYF.